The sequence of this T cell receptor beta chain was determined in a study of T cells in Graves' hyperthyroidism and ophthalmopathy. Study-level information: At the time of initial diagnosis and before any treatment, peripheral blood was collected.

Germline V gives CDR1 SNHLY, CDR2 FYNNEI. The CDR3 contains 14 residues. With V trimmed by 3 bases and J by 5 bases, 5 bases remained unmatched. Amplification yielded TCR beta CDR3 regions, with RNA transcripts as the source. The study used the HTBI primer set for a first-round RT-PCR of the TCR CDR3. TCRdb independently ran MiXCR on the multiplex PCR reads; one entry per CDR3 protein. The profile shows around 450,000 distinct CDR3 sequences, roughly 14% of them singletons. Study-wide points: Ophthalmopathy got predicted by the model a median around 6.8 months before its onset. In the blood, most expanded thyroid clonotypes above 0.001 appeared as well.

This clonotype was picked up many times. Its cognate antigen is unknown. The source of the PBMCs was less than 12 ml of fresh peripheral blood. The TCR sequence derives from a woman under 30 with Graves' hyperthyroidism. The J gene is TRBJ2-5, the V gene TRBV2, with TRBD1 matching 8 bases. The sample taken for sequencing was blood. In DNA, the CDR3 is TGTGCCAGCAGTGAGGTGACAGGGGAGGAGACCCAGTACTTC. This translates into CASSEVTGEETQYF.